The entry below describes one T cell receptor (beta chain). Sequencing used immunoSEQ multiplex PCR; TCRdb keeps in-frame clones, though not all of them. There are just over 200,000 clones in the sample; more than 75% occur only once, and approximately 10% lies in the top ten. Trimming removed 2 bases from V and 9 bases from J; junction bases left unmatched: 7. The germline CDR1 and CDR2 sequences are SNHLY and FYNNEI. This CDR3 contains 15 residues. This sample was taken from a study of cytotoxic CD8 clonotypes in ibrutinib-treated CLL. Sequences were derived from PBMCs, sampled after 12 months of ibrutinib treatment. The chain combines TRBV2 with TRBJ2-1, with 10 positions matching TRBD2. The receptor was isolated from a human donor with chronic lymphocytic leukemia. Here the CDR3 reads CASSEIQRGGSEQFF. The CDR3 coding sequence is TGTGCCAGCAGTGAAATCCAGCGGGGGGGCTCTGAGCAGTTCTTC.